Below are 26 T cell receptor beta chains sequenced from a single sample in a study of blood T cells in healthy people across ages. Next came a second PCR, run for about 6 to 11 cycles, which used a sample-barcoded 5' primer along with a J-beta primer mix. A single record per CDR3 protein comes from TCRdb applying MiXCR to the 5' RACE reads. The sample includes 800,000 to 950,000 distinct CDR3 sequences, 40% to 60% of them seen just once. Sequences were obtained from blood. Receptor source: a man aged 25-45 years in good health.

The CDR3 here is CASSLGGSDNEKLFF. For the CDR3, the DNA is TGCGCCAGCAGTCTTGGCGGGTCCGATAATGAAAAACTGTTTTTT. The chain has TRBV5-1 and TRBJ1-4; the D is unclear. The V gene lost 5 bases and the J gene lost 4 bases, with 15 bases spanning the gap. In germline, CDR1 is SGHRS, CDR2 YFSETQ. The CDR3 loop spans 15 amino acids. Full variable domain (missing parts from reference TRBV5-1 and TRBJ1-4): KAGVTQTPRYLIKTRGQQVTLSCSPISGHRSVSWYQQTPGQGLQFLFEYFSETQRNKGNFPGRFSGRQFSNSRSEMNVSTLELGDSALYLCASSLGGSDNEKLFFGSGTQLSVL.

The chain links TRBV15 to TRBJ2-7; D may match TRBD1 or TRBD2 (5 bases each). V lost 5 bases, J lost 4 bases, and 21 bases lay in between. Per germline, CDR1 LNHNV and CDR2 YYDKDF (reference sequence). The CDR3 is 16 residues long. This CDR3 reads CATSALDPRDLYEQYF. The DNA of the CDR3 is TGTGCCACCAGCGCGTTAGACCCTAGGGACCTTTACGAGCAGTACTTC. Full variable domain (remainder filled in from reference TRBV15 and TRBJ2-7): DAMVIQNPRYQVTQFGKPVTLSCSQTLNHNVMYWYQQKSSQAPKLLFHYYDKDFNNEADTPDNFQSRRPNTSFCFLDIRSPGLGDTAMYLCATSALDPRDLYEQYFGPGTRLTVT.

In its sample, this clonotype was seen a few times. The genes are TRBV20-1 and TRBJ2-3; TRBD2 agrees at 8 bases. The CDR3 runs to 15 residues. Per germline, CDR1 DFQATT and CDR2 SNEGSKA (reference sequence). Trimming at V came to 0 bases and at J to 6 bases, leaving 8 bases not matched to a gene. As DNA, the CDR3 is TGCAGTGCTAGAGATCCGGGGGGGCACGCTGATACGCAGTATTTT. The encoded protein is CSARDPGGHADTQYF.

DNA of the CDR3: TGTGCCACAGTTGCGGGGGCGTATAACTATGGCTACACCTTC. This encodes CATVAGAYNYGYTF. The V gene is TRBV18, the J gene TRBJ1-2; a weak D match, TRBD1 (6 bases). Per the germline V gene, CDR1 is KGHSH and CDR2 is LQKENI. The CDR3 is 14 residues long. V lost 10 bases to trimming and J lost 1 base, with 16 bases between them.

The V call is TRBV19, the J call TRBJ2-3; D unresolved. This CDR3 has 15 amino acids. V lost 3 bases, J lost 0 bases, and 10 bases lay in between. CDR1 LNHDA and CDR2 SQIVND come from the germline V gene (reference sequence). The CDR3 region is CASSIRAASTDTQYF. CDR3 in DNA: TGTGCCAGTAGTATTAGGGCGGCTAGCACAGATACGCAGTATTTT.

This clonotype has more than one count but fewer than ten. Being one base from a much bigger clone, this may be a read error. J is TRBJ2-1 and V is TRBV20-1; TRBD1 or TRBD2 may be the D gene (5 bases each). The germline gives CDR1 DFQATT, CDR2 SNEGSKA (reference sequence). The CDR3 extends over 11 amino acids. V lost 5 bases and J lost 10, with 12 bases in between. In DNA form, the CDR3 reads TGCAGTGCTGGGACCTACTACGAGCAGTTCTTC. Amino acids: CSAGTYYEQFF.

This chain joins TRBV9 and TRBJ2-7; 9 nucleotides agree with TRBD2. This CDR3 is 15 amino acids long. Trimming removed 3 bases from V and 7 bases from J; junction bases left unmatched: 11. CDR1 is SGDLS, CDR2 YYNGEE, per germline. The CDR3 nucleotides read TGTGCCAGCAGCGCTGGTGCGGGGGGGTACAATGAGCAGTACTTC. Its protein product is CASSAGAGGYNEQYF. Using reference TRBV9 and TRBJ2-7 for the parts outside the CDR3, the full variable domain is DSGVTQTPKHLITATGQRVTLRCSPRSGDLSVYWYQQSLDQGLQFLIQYYNGEERAKGNILERFSAQQFPDLHSELNLSSLELGDSALYFCASSAGAGGYNEQYFGPGTRLTVT.

The chain uses TRBV20-1 and TRBJ2-7, with D uncertain. Trimming removed 2 bases at V and 5 bases at J, with 13 bases between. The CDR3 contains 13 residues. In germline, CDR1 is DFQATT, CDR2 SNEGSKA (reference sequence). The CDR3 coding sequence is TGCAGTGCTAGATCGCGTGGGTACGACGAGCAGTACTTC. Its translation: CSARSRGYDEQYF.

The chain combines TRBV11-1 with TRBJ2-1; maybe TRBD2 (5 bases). The DNA end is more similar to TRBJ2-7, so the J call may be wrong. From germline, CDR1 is SGHAT and CDR2 FQDESV (reference sequence). The CDR3 covers 15 residues. CDR3 in amino acids: CASSLDGVAYNEQYF. The CDR3 DNA follows: TGTGCCAGCAGCCTAGACGGGGTGGCCTACAATGAGCAGTACTTC.

A few counts support this clonotype. The chain is built from TRBV4-3 and TRBJ1-4, with D possibly TRBD1 on 5 matching bases. The CDR3 spans 16 residues. V was trimmed by 0 bases and J by 8 bases, leaving 16 bases between them. The V gene's germline CDR1 is LGHNA and CDR2 YSLEER. The CDR3 sequence is CASSQDKGTLGEKLFF. CDR3 DNA: TGCGCCAGCAGCCAAGATAAGGGGACCTTAGGGGAAAAACTGTTTTTT.

This rearrangement joins TRBV9 to TRBJ2-5, with 12 positions matching TRBD2. With 0 bases clipped from V and 3 bases from J, the junction kept 0 bases outside the gene matches. Germline CDR1 is SGDLS and CDR2 is YYNGEE. This CDR3 comprises 15 residues. DNA of the CDR3: TGTGCCAGCAGCGTAGGGACTAGCGGGGAAGAGACCCAGTACTTC. This gives the protein CASSVGTSGEETQYF.

This clonotype was counted a few times. This chain joins TRBV14 and TRBJ2-1; D possibly uses TRBD1 or TRBD2 (5 bases each). Germline lookup yields CDR1 SGHDN and CDR2 FVKESK. V was trimmed by 0 bases and J by 9 bases, leaving 9 bases between them. This CDR3 has 13 amino acids. The DNA of the CDR3 is TGTGCCAGCAGCCAAGATTGGGGGACTGAGCAGTTCTTC. Protein sequence: CASSQDWGTEQFF.

This clonotype appeared many times. The genes are TRBV5-1 and TRBJ2-1; TRBD1 is a possible D gene (5 bases). Germline CDR1 is SGHRS and CDR2 is YFSETQ. The CDR3 is 13 amino acids. V was pared by 1 base and J by 4 bases, with 6 bases between. The CDR3 DNA is TGCGCCAGCAGCTTGACAGGTTACAATGAGCAGTTCTTC. Translation gives CASSLTGYNEQFF.

The gene calls are TRBV4-3 and TRBJ2-1, with 8 bases matching TRBD2. Trimming cost V 0 bases and J 6 bases; bases outside gene matches: 10. This CDR3 spans 17 amino acids. The germline gives CDR1 LGHNA, CDR2 YSLEER. The chain's CDR3 is CASSQDTSGGGSNEQFF. The CDR3 DNA reads as TGCGCCAGCAGCCAAGACACATCAGGCGGGGGGAGCAATGAGCAGTTCTTC.

The CDR3 DNA sequence: TGTGCCAGCAGTTTAATCACAGAGACCTCCTACGAGCAGTACTTC. It is translated as CASSLITETSYEQYF. The chain carries TRBV28 and TRBJ2-7; D gene ambiguous. The germline gives CDR1 MDHEN, CDR2 SYDVKM. Trimming took off 2 bases at V and 0 bases at J, with 11 bases between the two ends. This CDR3 region has 15 residues.

This chain connects TRBV12-3 or TRBV12-4 to TRBJ2-7; TRBD2 might be the D (6 bases). The J call could be wrong; TRBJ2-5 is a better fit for the DNA end. This CDR3 has 14 residues. The CDR3 sequence: CASSPGGAIQTQYF. DNA for the CDR3: TGTGCCAGCAGTCCAGGCGGGGCGATTCAGACCCAGTACTTC.

The rearrangement uses TRBV7-2 and TRBJ2-7; perhaps TRBD2 as D (6 bases). The V end lost 7 bases, the J end lost 2 bases, and 12 bases lay between the germline ends. CDR1 is SGHTA and CDR2 is FQGNSA in the germline V gene. The CDR3 has 13 amino acids. In nucleotides, the CDR3 is TGTGCCAGCACGCGCGCGGGGACCTACGAGCAGTACTTC. Translated, it gives CASTRAGTYEQYF.

There are a few counts of this clonotype. This rearrangement joins TRBV4-2 to TRBJ1-4, with D maybe TRBD1 (6 bases). Germline CDR1 LGHNA, CDR2 YNFKEQ. This CDR3 is built from 15 residues. Trimming took off 0 bases at V and 3 bases at J, with 8 bases between the two ends. CDR3 loop: CASSQERGANEKLFF. The CDR3 region has the DNA TGTGCCAGCAGCCAAGAAAGGGGGGCTAATGAAAAACTGTTTTTT.

This sequence joins TRBV2 and TRBJ1-1; no clear D. Trimming pared 1 base from V and 7 bases from J, leaving 7 bases between. The CDR3 has 12 residues. Germline CDR1 and CDR2: SNHLY and FYNNEI. The CDR3 loop is CASSEEEVEAFF. The DNA of the CDR3 is TGTGCCAGCAGTGAAGAAGAAGTTGAAGCTTTCTTT.

The chain uses TRBV20-1 and TRBJ2-5; TRBD1 matches 8 bases. J gave up 3 bases and V 5 bases, and 5 bases lay outside the gene matches. Germline V CDR1 and CDR2: DFQATT, SNEGSKA (reference sequence). The CDR3 has 13 amino acids. CDR3 protein: CSAEWTGKETQYF. CDR3 nucleotides: TGCAGTGCTGAATGGACAGGGAAAGAGACCCAGTACTTC.

This clonotype was seen just once. A read error is possible here, since a much larger clone lies one base away. The V and J genes are TRBV9 and TRBJ2-1, with D possibly matching TRBD1 (6 bases). The end of the DNA is better explained by TRBJ2-7, so the J call may be wrong. The germline V gene has CDR1 SGDLS and CDR2 YYNGEE. The CDR3 consists of 13 residues. The CDR3, as DNA: TGTGCCTCATCAGCTGGGGGCTACAATGAGCAGTACTTC. Its translation: CASSAGGYNEQYF.

This rearrangement joins TRBV6-5 to TRBJ2-4; 7 positions match TRBD2. CDR1 MNHEY and CDR2 SVGAGI come from the germline V gene. The ends lost 0 bases at V and 2 bases at J; junction bases unmatched: 4. The length of the CDR3 is 16 residues. CDR3 in amino acids: CASSYSRGGTKNIQYF. The CDR3 region has the DNA TGTGCCAGCAGTTACTCTAGGGGAGGGACCAAAAACATTCAGTACTTC.

CDR3 DNA: TGTGCCAGCAGCACGCGACAGACTAGCACAGATACGCAGTATTTT. This gives the protein CASSTRQTSTDTQYF. The chain carries TRBV21-1 and TRBJ2-3; the listed D gene, TRBD1, was not tested against the DNA. TRBV21-1 is classified as a pseudogene. The CDR3 covers 15 residues.

The chain uses TRBV6-2 or TRBV6-3 and TRBJ2-7; D gene unclear. The end of the DNA is better explained by TRBJ2-5, so the J call may be wrong. The CDR3 has 12 residues. The germline V gene encodes CDR1 MNHEY and CDR2 SVGEGT. This CDR3 is CASSYPWETQYF. The DNA for the CDR3 is TGTGCCAGCAGTTACCCCTGGGAGACCCAGTACTTC.

This clonotype has only a few counts. The V call is TRBV2, the J call TRBJ2-7, with 9 bases fitting TRBD1. The ends lost 7 bases at V and 3 bases at J; junction bases unmatched: 10. CDR1 and CDR2 from the germline V gene are SNHLY and FYNNEI. The CDR3 spans 15 residues. CDR3 in amino acids: CASMMGQGDGYEQYF. In DNA form, the CDR3 reads TGTGCCAGCATGATGGGACAGGGTGACGGCTACGAGCAGTACTTC.

V gene TRBV27 combines with J gene TRBJ2-1, with TRBD2 identical over 8 bases. The germline V gene has CDR1 MNHEY and CDR2 SMNVEV (reference sequence). The CDR3 has 13 residues. V trimming: 6 bases; J trimming: 6 bases; junction bases outside the gene matches: 4. CDR3 DNA sequence: TGTGCCAGCAGCGTAGCGGGGTTCAATGAGCAGTTCTTC. As protein: CASSVAGFNEQFF.